These T cell receptor beta chains were read from a single sample in a study of regulatory T cells in long-lasting Graves disease. TCRdb ran MiXCR on the multiplex PCR reads and lists one entry per CDR3 protein. The table lists a few hundred thousand distinct CDR3 sequences, about 20% of them singletons. The source material was peripheral blood mononuclear cells (PBMCs), sampled when the disease was refractory, from a patient treated with antithyroid drugs. These receptors all come from a female donor with Graves disease. The CDR3 runs from the conserved cysteine through the conserved F or W. A D gene is named only where the DNA matches it firmly. Expanded clones are given a class, and other clones once, few, many or no size at all.

J gene: TRBJ1-1; V gene: TRBV30; D gene: .; clone size: many; CDR3 protein: CAWTAGGAEAFF; CDR3 DNA: TGTGCCTGGACCGCCGGGGGAGCCGAAGCTTTCTTT
J gene: TRBJ2-7; V gene: TRBV12-3/TRBV12-4; D gene: TRBD1; clone size: many; CDR3 protein: CASRVGGQIYEQYF; CDR3 DNA: TGTGCCAGCAGGGTTGGGGGACAGATCTACGAGCAGTACTTC
J gene: TRBJ1-5; V gene: TRBV15; D gene: .; clone size: .; CDR3 protein: CATTRQTGGDQPQHF; CDR3 DNA: TGTGCCACCACCCGCCAGACAGGTGGGGATCAGCCCCAGCATTTT
J gene: TRBJ1-6; V gene: TRBV24-1; D gene: .; clone size: many; CDR3 protein: CATSDHGPTSPLHF; CDR3 DNA: TGTGCCACCAGTGATCACGGACCGACTTCACCCCTCCACTTT
J gene: TRBJ1-1; V gene: TRBV7-3; D gene: .; clone size: .; CDR3 protein: CASGYGGGTEAFF; CDR3 DNA: TGTGCCAGCGGCTATGGGGGGGGCACTGAAGCTTTCTTT
J gene: TRBJ1-1; V gene: TRBV19; D gene: .; clone size: few; CDR3 protein: CASSIYSKRTNTEAFF; CDR3 DNA: TGTGCCAGTAGTATTTATAGTAAGCGAACGAACACTGAAGCTTTCTTT
J gene: TRBJ2-2; V gene: TRBV30; D gene: TRBD2; clone size: .; CDR3 protein: CAWSGLAEHTGELFF; CDR3 DNA: TGTGCCTGGAGCGGACTAGCGGAGCACACCGGGGAGCTGTTTTTT
J gene: TRBJ2-3; V gene: TRBV2; D gene: TRBD2; clone size: few; CDR3 protein: CASMGTSGSLDTQYF; CDR3 DNA: TGTGCCAGCATGGGGACTAGCGGGAGTTTAGATACGCAGTATTTT
J gene: TRBJ2-3; V gene: TRBV29-1; D gene: .; clone size: few; CDR3 protein: CSVAVVSTDTQYF; CDR3 DNA: TGCAGCGTTGCAGTCGTGTCGACAGATACGCAGTATTTT
J gene: TRBJ2-7; V gene: TRBV5-1; D gene: .; clone size: .; CDR3 protein: CASSLESGPHEQYF; CDR3 DNA: TGCGCCAGCAGCTTGGAATCAGGGCCGCACGAGCAGTACTTC
J gene: TRBJ1-1; V gene: TRBV12-5; D gene: TRBD1; clone size: few; CDR3 protein: CASGLGDGTVLNTEAFF; CDR3 DNA: TGTGCTAGTGGTTTGGGGGACGGGACAGTCCTGAACACTGAAGCTTTCTTT
J gene: TRBJ2-7; V gene: TRBV27; D gene: .; clone size: few; CDR3 protein: CASSLSVRGAHSSYEQYF; CDR3 DNA: TGTGCCAGCAGTTTATCTGTTAGGGGGGCCCACAGCTCCTACGAGCAGTACTTC
J gene: TRBJ1-1; V gene: TRBV20-1; D gene: .; clone size: many; CDR3 protein: CSARNSRKTNTEAFF; CDR3 DNA: TGCAGTGCTAGAAACTCAAGGAAGACGAACACTGAAGCTTTCTTT
J gene: TRBJ1-1; V gene: TRBV3-1; D gene: .; clone size: few; CDR3 protein: CASSQGLGGSTEAFF; CDR3 DNA: TGTGCCAGCAGCCAAGGCCTGGGGGGAAGCACTGAAGCTTTCTTT
J gene: TRBJ1-2; V gene: TRBV27; D gene: TRBD1; clone size: many; CDR3 protein: CASSTIPGQGSTNYGYTF; CDR3 DNA: TGTGCCAGCAGTACTATACCGGGACAGGGGAGTACTAACTATGGCTACACCTTC
J gene: TRBJ1-6; V gene: TRBV12-3/TRBV12-4; D gene: .; clone size: many; CDR3 protein: CAMYGIRVLNSPLHF; CDR3 DNA: TGTGCCATGTACGGGATACGGGTTTTGAATTCACCCCTCCACTTT
J gene: TRBJ1-2; V gene: TRBV5-1; D gene: .; clone size: few; CDR3 protein: CASSLDRRYGYTF; CDR3 DNA: TGCGCCAGCAGCTTAGATAGGAGATATGGCTACACCTTC
J gene: TRBJ2-7; V gene: TRBV19; D gene: TRBD2; clone size: few; CDR3 protein: CASKGTSGRYEQYF; CDR3 DNA: TGTGCCAGTAAAGGGACTAGCGGAAGGTACGAGCAGTACTTC
J gene: TRBJ2-7; V gene: TRBV6-1; D gene: TRBD1; clone size: .; CDR3 protein: CASSPMGGQGDYEQYF; CDR3 DNA: TGTGCCAGCAGTCCCATGGGGGGACAGGGTGACTACGAGCAGTACTTC
J gene: TRBJ1-1; V gene: TRBV29-1; D gene: .; clone size: few; CDR3 protein: CSVEWGPNTEAFF; CDR3 DNA: TGCAGCGTTGAATGGGGTCCCAACACTGAAGCTTTCTTT
J gene: TRBJ1-1; V gene: TRBV29-1; D gene: .; clone size: many; CDR3 protein: CSVFDGTLNTEAFF; CDR3 DNA: TGCAGCGTTTTTGACGGGACATTGAACACTGAAGCTTTCTTT
J gene: TRBJ1-1; V gene: TRBV2; D gene: .; clone size: few; CDR3 protein: CANGRENTEAFF; CDR3 DNA: TGTGCCAACGGGAGGGAGAACACTGAAGCTTTCTTT